Shown below are 29 T cell receptor beta chains from a single sample sequenced in a study of shared clonotypes between healthy human individuals. The data were produced by immunoSEQ multiplex PCR, yet TCRdb's version contains in-frame clones alone and is incomplete. The data show about 2.1 million clones, with roughly 95% seen just once and about 1.6% held by the top ten. It was CD45RO-negative cells, positively selected for CCR7, that made up naive CD8 cells, with terminally differentiated effector memory CD45RA+ cells excluded. Sequencing was carried out using naive CD8+ T cells from PBMCs. Every receptor here comes from a young man in good health. Some clones in this sample may be carry-over from other donors' samples.

This rearrangement joins TRBV14 to TRBJ2-7, with TRBD1 matching over 7 bases. Germline V gene data show CDR1 as SGHDN and CDR2 as FVKESK. The CDR3 loop spans 14 amino acids. After removal of 3 bases from V and 4 bases from J, the junction contained 6 bases not matched to a gene. The CDR3 reads CASSHRDRAYEQYF. In DNA, the CDR3 is TGTGCCAGCAGCCACCGGGACAGAGCTTACGAGCAGTACTTC.

The rearrangement joins TRBV5-6 to TRBJ2-1, with 9 nucleotides matching TRBD2. CDR1 is SGHDT and CDR2 is YYEEEE in the germline V gene. V was clipped by 1 base and J by 4 bases; unmatched bases: 3. The length of the CDR3 is 15 residues. Here the CDR3 DNA reads TGTGCCAGCAGCTTGCCTAGCGGGGTTTACAATGAGCAGTTCTTC. Encoded protein: CASSLPSGVYNEQFF.

This rearrangement joins TRBV2 to TRBJ2-1; TRBD2 agrees at 10 bases. This CDR3 spans 14 amino acids. V lost 6 bases to trimming and J lost 3 bases; unmatched junction nucleotides: 2. CDR1 and CDR2 from the germline V gene are SNHLY and FYNNEI. This CDR3 is CASRRTSGYNEQFF. The CDR3 DNA sequence: TGTGCCAGCAGGAGGACTAGCGGCTACAATGAGCAGTTCTTC.

The V call is TRBV10-1, the J call TRBJ2-5, with TRBD1 matching 9 bases. Germline assignment: CDR1 WNHNN and CDR2 SYGVQD (reference sequence). The J segment lost 3 bases and the V segment lost 4 bases, leaving 6 bases of the junction unmatched. This CDR3 is built from 15 residues. As DNA, the CDR3 is TGCGCCAGCAGTGGGCAGGACAGGGGTAAAGAGACCCAGTACTTC. Its translation: CASSGQDRGKETQYF.

The rearrangement links TRBV14 to TRBJ1-2; 7 bases align to TRBD1. V was clipped by 4 bases and J by 5 bases; unmatched bases: 7. CDR3 length: 14 amino acids. Germline V gene data show CDR1 as SGHDN and CDR2 as FVKESK. CDR3 bases: TGTGCCAGCAGCCCCACGGGACAGACGTATGGCTACACCTTC. Translating gives CASSPTGQTYGYTF. The whole variable domain, remainder taken from reference TRBV14 and TRBJ1-2, is EAGVTQFPSHSVIEKGQTVTLRCDPISGHDNLYWYRRVMGKEIKFLLHFVKESKQDESGMPNNRFLAERTGGTYSTLKVQPAELEDSGVYFCASSPTGQTYGYTFGSGTRLTVV.

J is TRBJ2-5 and V is TRBV4-1; D remains unclear. Germline lookup yields CDR1 MGHRA and CDR2 YSYEKL. With 5 bases removed from V and 0 bases from J, the gap between germline ends came to 19 bases. This CDR3 has 17 amino acids. CDR3 residues: CASSISILQQYQETQYF. The CDR3, as DNA: TGCGCCAGCAGCATTTCCATATTGCAACAGTACCAAGAGACCCAGTACTTC.

As concerns this clone: Additional DNA sequences in this sample encode the identical CDR3. This rearrangement joins TRBV9 to TRBJ2-3, with 7 bases identical to TRBD2. J was trimmed by 0 bases and V by 3 bases; bases with no gene match: 1. The V gene's germline CDR1 is SGDLS and CDR2 YYNGEE. The CDR3 spans 14 residues. CDR3 in amino acids: CASSASGSTDTQYF. DNA of the CDR3: TGTGCCAGCAGCGCTAGCGGAAGCACAGATACGCAGTATTTT.

This chain uses TRBV30 with TRBJ2-1; D uncertain. The CDR3 has 15 residues. Per germline, CDR1 GTSNPN and CDR2 SVGIG (reference sequence). Trimming shortened V by 4 bases and J by 0 bases, and 13 bases separated the two germline ends. CDR3 sequence: CAWTPRPSSYNEQFF. CDR3 coding DNA: TGTGCCTGGACGCCGCGGCCCAGCTCCTACAATGAGCAGTTCTTC.

There are a few counts of this clone. The chain recombines TRBV5-1 with TRBJ1-1; D possibly corresponds to TRBD1 (5 bases). V was pared by 4 bases and J by 6 bases, with 16 bases between. Per the germline V gene, CDR1 is SGHRS and CDR2 is YFSETQ. CDR3 size: 14 residues. The CDR3 reads CASSDSVGQAEAFF. The CDR3 DNA reads as TGCGCCAGCAGCGATTCCGTAGGACAAGCTGAAGCTTTCTTT.

The V call is TRBV7-2, the J call TRBJ2-5, with 7 bases aligning to TRBD2. The germline gives CDR1 SGHTA, CDR2 FQGNSA. Trimming took 2 bases from V and 1 from J; bases not matched to a gene: 7. The CDR3 has 16 amino acids. CDR3 sequence reads: CASSLHRRGIQETQYF. The CDR3 DNA is TGTGCCAGCAGCTTACATAGGCGGGGGATCCAAGAGACCCAGTACTTC.

This rearrangement joins TRBV27 to TRBJ2-1; D is perhaps TRBD2 (5 bases). Trimming stripped 6 bases from V and 7 bases from J, with 10 bases between. Germline CDR1 and CDR2: MNHEY and SMNVEV (reference sequence). The CDR3 totals 12 residues. DNA for the CDR3: TGTGCCAGCAGACTAGGCCTGAATGAGCAGTTCTTC. Its protein product is CASRLGLNEQFF.

The rearrangement links TRBV5-1 to TRBJ2-1; 11 bases match TRBD2. CDR1 is SGHRS and CDR2 is YFSETQ in the germline V gene. Germline trimming cut 5 bases from V and 7 bases from J; bases unmatched to any gene: 11. There are 16 residues in the CDR3. Here the CDR3 DNA reads TGCGCCAGCAGGACAGAAGGGACTAGCGGACTTAATGAGCAGTTCTTC. Amino acid sequence: CASRTEGTSGLNEQFF.

The V call is TRBV2, the J call TRBJ2-7; D might be TRBD1 (5 bases). V lost 8 bases and J 4 bases, leaving 12 bases between the germline ends. The CDR3 runs 12 residues. CDR1 and CDR2 (germline): SNHLY, FYNNEI. For the CDR3, the DNA is TGTGCCAGCGCGGACAAATTTTACGAGCAGTACTTC. This translates into CASADKFYEQYF.

The V gene is TRBV9, the J gene TRBJ2-1; D gene ambiguous. Germline-derived CDR1 and CDR2 are SGDLS and YYNGEE. The CDR3 spans 16 residues. The V end was cut by 0 bases, the J end by 2 bases, with 12 bases between. The CDR3 region is CASSVGVLVTYNEQFF. The CDR3 DNA reads as TGTGCCAGCAGCGTAGGGGTCTTGGTAACCTACAATGAGCAGTTCTTC.

This chain links TRBV9 with TRBJ2-1, with D maybe TRBD2 (6 bases). CDR3 size: 15 residues. Looked up from germline, CDR1 is SGDLS and CDR2 is YYNGEE. With 4 bases removed from V and 0 bases from J, the gap between germline ends came to 11 bases. CDR3 protein: CASSISGHSYNEQFF. The CDR3 coding sequence is TGTGCCAGCAGCATTAGCGGACACTCCTACAATGAGCAGTTCTTC.

The gene calls are TRBV6-6 and TRBJ1-2; TRBD1 matches at 7 bases. V shed 6 bases and J 6 bases; nucleotides not matched to a gene: 13. CDR3 length: 15 residues. CDR1 and CDR2 (germline): MNHNY, SVGAGI (reference sequence). Here the CDR3 DNA reads TGTGCCAGCAGCCCTGGGACAGCACCTCCACATGGCTACACCTTC. It encodes CASSPGTAPPHGYTF.

V usage is TRBV9 and J usage is TRBJ2-3; tentative D call: TRBD2 (5 bases). Germline loops: CDR1 SGDLS, CDR2 YYNGEE. This CDR3 region has 14 residues. Trimming took 4 bases from V and 0 from J, leaving 9 bases between them. The CDR3 DNA follows: TGTGCCAGCAGCCTCCAGCGGAGCACAGATACGCAGTATTTT. It specifies CASSLQRSTDTQYF.

The gene calls are TRBV6-5 and TRBJ2-7; TRBD1 might be the D (6 bases). V lost 4 bases and J 2 bases, leaving 15 bases between the germline ends. This CDR3 has 15 residues. Germline V gene data show CDR1 as MNHEY and CDR2 as SVGAGI. CDR3 loop: CASSWGRGKTYEQYF. The CDR3 DNA is TGTGCCAGCAGTTGGGGCAGGGGAAAAACCTACGAGCAGTACTTC.

This clone was detected only once. The chain has TRBV25-1 and TRBJ1-1; weak D call: TRBD1 (5 bases). The CDR3 has 16 amino acids. Germline V gene lookup returns CDR1 MGHDK and CDR2 SYGVNS. The V end lost 5 bases, the J end lost 6 bases, and 22 bases lay between the germline ends. In DNA form, the CDR3 reads TGTGCCAGCAGTCGAATGTGGGGCCCTAAAGGGCCTGAAGCTTTCTTT. This encodes CASSRMWGPKGPEAFF.

The rearrangement links TRBV11-2 to TRBJ1-1; D uncertain. Germline assignment: CDR1 SGHAT and CDR2 FQNNGV. The length of the CDR3 is 14 residues. The V and J ends lost 3 bases and 7 bases respectively, with 15 bases between them. CDR3 bases: TGTGCCAGCAGCTTGGGCCCTAGGGCGAATGAAGCTTTCTTT. This translates into CASSLGPRANEAFF. Complete variable domain (other parts from reference TRBV11-2 and TRBJ1-1): EAGVAQSPRYKIIEKRQSVAFWCNPISGHATLYWYQQILGQGPKLLIQFQNNGVVDDSQLPKDRFSAERLKGVDSTLKIQPAKLEDSAVYLCASSLGPRANEAFFGQGTRLTVV.

The rearrangement joins TRBV27 to TRBJ2-7; 7 positions match TRBD2. Germline V lookup: CDR1 MNHEY, CDR2 SMNVEV (reference sequence). The CDR3 contains 14 residues. V lost 2 bases and J lost 5; bases outside the gene matches: 6. The CDR3 loop reads CASSLLAAAHEQYF. As DNA, the CDR3 is TGTGCCAGCAGTTTACTAGCGGCCGCGCACGAGCAGTACTTC.

V is TRBV2 and J is TRBJ1-1; D possibly corresponds to TRBD1 (5 bases). V lost 2 bases to trimming and J lost 10 bases, with 20 bases between them. In germline, CDR1 is SNHLY, CDR2 FYNNEI. The CDR3 consists of 15 residues. The CDR3 region has the DNA TGTGCCAGCAGTGAACCTCAAGGGGACCCCTTGGCAGCTTTCTTT. It specifies CASSEPQGDPLAAFF.

The CDR3 reads CASSVASSGSSYEQYF. The CDR3 nucleotides are TGTGCCAGCAGCGTAGCCTCGAGCGGGTCGTCCTACGAGCAGTACTTC. This chain links TRBV9 with TRBJ2-7, with D tentatively TRBD2 (6 bases). This CDR3 contains 16 residues. Germline V gene lookup returns CDR1 SGDLS and CDR2 YYNGEE. Trimming stripped 0 bases from V and 1 base from J, with 14 bases between.

The genes are TRBV7-6 and TRBJ2-3; D might be TRBD1 or TRBD2, each matching 6 bases. V gave up 5 bases and J gave up 2 bases, with 14 bases separating them. CDR1 is SGHVS, CDR2 FNYEAQ, per germline. CDR3 size: 15 residues. CDR3 sequence (DNA): TGTGCCAGCAGCCTAAGTGGGGGGCCCACAGATACGCAGTATTTT. Its translation is CASSLSGGPTDTQYF. Full variable domain (missing parts from reference TRBV7-6 and TRBJ2-3): GAGVSQSPRYKVTKRGQDVALRCDPISGHVSLYWYRQALGQGPEFLTYFNYEAQQDKSGLPNDRFSAERPEGSISTLTIQRTEQRDSAMYRCASSLSGGPTDTQYFGPGTRLTVL.

The rearrangement links TRBV27 to TRBJ1-1; 9 bases align to TRBD1. The germline V gene has CDR1 MNHEY and CDR2 SMNVEV (reference sequence). The CDR3 totals 15 residues. Germline trimming cut 8 bases from V and 5 bases from J; bases unmatched to any gene: 12. Here the CDR3 DNA reads TGTGCCAGCCATAGGGACAGGGAGGGGAGGACTGAAGCTTTCTTT. It codes for CASHRDREGRTEAFF.

V and J are TRBV5-4 and TRBJ2-3, with D tentatively TRBD1 or TRBD2 (5 bases each). Looked up from germline, CDR1 is SGHNT and CDR2 is YYREEE (reference sequence). The CDR3 covers 16 residues. Trimming removed 4 bases from V and 2 bases from J, with 17 bases in between. The CDR3 reads CASSIREPLPTDTQYF. CDR3 bases: TGTGCCAGCAGCATCAGGGAGCCCCTCCCCACAGATACGCAGTATTTT.

Notes on this clone: The same CDR3 also results from other DNA sequences found in this sample. V usage is TRBV19 and J usage is TRBJ2-5; unclear D gene. V lost 5 bases and J lost 1, with 8 bases in between. CDR3 size: 13 residues. The germline V gene encodes CDR1 LNHDA and CDR2 SQIVND (reference sequence). The chain's CDR3 is CASSPRTQETQYF. In DNA form, the CDR3 reads TGTGCCAGTAGTCCCCGGACCCAAGAGACCCAGTACTTC. The full variable domain, rest sourced from reference TRBV19 and TRBJ2-5, is DGGITQSPKYLFRKEGQNVTLSCEQNLNHDAMYWYRQDPGQGLRLIYYSQIVNDFQKGDIAEGYSVSREKKESFPLTVTSAQKNPTAFYLCASSPRTQETQYFGPGTRLLVL.

The V and J genes are TRBV28 and TRBJ2-5; the D gene is possibly TRBD1 (5 bases). CDR1 and CDR2 from the germline V gene are MDHEN and SYDVKM. The V gene lost 5 bases and the J gene lost 2 bases, with 9 bases spanning the gap. CDR3 length: 13 amino acids. The CDR3 nucleotides are TGTGCCAGCAGTCCTGGACATCAAGAGACCCAGTACTTC. Its translation: CASSPGHQETQYF.

This rearrangement joins TRBV29-1 to TRBJ2-1, with D perhaps being TRBD1 or TRBD2 (5 bases each). The V gene's germline CDR1 is SQVTM and CDR2 ANQGSEA. The CDR3 runs to 14 residues. V was clipped by 7 bases and J by 8 bases, with 21 bases between them. The CDR3 reads CSAGPGSWWDEQFF. CDR3 sequence (DNA): TGCAGCGCCGGGCCAGGGAGTTGGTGGGATGAGCAGTTCTTC.